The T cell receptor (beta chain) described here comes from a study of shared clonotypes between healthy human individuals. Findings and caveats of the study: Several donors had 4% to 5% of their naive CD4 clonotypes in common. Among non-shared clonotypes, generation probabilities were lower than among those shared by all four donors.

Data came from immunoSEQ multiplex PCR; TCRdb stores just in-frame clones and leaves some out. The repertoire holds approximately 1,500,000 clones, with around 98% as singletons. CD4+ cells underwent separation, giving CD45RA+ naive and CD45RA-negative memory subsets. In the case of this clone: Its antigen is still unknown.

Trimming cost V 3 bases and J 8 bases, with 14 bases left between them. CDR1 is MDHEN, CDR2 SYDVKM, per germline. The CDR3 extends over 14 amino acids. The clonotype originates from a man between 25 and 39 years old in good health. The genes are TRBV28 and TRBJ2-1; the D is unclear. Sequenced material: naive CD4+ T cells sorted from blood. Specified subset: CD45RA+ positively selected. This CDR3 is CASSFYRRSHEQFF. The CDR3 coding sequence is TGTGCCAGCAGTTTTTATCGGCGATCCCATGAGCAGTTCTTC.